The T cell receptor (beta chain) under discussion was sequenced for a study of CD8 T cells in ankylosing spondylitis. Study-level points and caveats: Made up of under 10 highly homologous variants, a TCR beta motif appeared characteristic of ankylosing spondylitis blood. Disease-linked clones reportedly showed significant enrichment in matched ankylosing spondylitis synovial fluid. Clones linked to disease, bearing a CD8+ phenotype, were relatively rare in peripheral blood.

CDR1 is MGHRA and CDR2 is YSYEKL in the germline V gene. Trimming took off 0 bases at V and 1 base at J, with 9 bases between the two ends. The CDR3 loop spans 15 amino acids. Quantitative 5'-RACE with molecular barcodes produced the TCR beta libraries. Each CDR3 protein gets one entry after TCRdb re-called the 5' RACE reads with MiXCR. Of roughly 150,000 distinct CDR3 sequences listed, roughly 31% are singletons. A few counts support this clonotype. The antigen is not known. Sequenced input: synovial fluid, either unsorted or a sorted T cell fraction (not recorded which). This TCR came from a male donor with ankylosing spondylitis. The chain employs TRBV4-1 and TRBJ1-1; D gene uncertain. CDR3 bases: TGCGCCAGCAGCCAAGATAGGGTGGCGAACACTGAAGCTTTCTTT. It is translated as CASSQDRVANTEAFF.